This passage covers 6 T cell receptor beta chains from one sample sequenced in a study of T cell repertoires and HLA-DP antigens. These TCRs are of unknown antigen specificity. Clones were read by immunoSEQ multiplex PCR, and TCRdb kept only the in-frame ones, dropping some. The sample lists over 60,000 clones; about four fifths were seen once. Sequencing was done on a sample of CD4+ T cells from PBMCs. The receptor source for this set is a man in his sixties in good health and CMV-seronegative.

V and J are TRBV6-5 and TRBJ1-2, with TRBD1 matching over 9 bases. The V and J ends lost 7 bases and 6 bases, in that order; junction bases with no gene match: 12. CDR1 MNHEY and CDR2 SVGAGI come from the germline V gene. This CDR3 has 15 amino acids. CDR3 region: CASMPWGDRAHGYTF. CDR3 bases: TGTGCCAGCATGCCCTGGGGGGACAGGGCCCATGGCTACACCTTC.

V is TRBV7-8 and J is TRBJ1-4; D is perhaps TRBD1 (5 bases). The CDR3 spans 15 residues. Trimming cost V 5 bases and J 7 bases, with 17 bases left between them. Germline V gene lookup returns CDR1 SGHVS and CDR2 FQNEAQ. DNA of the CDR3: TGTGCCAGCAGCCCGCCGGCAGGGAGGGCTGAAAAACTGTTTTTT. This encodes CASSPPAGRAEKLFF.

This chain uses TRBV7-2 with TRBJ1-5, with 7 bases fitting TRBD1. V trimming: 5 bases; J trimming: 3 bases; junction bases outside the gene matches: 4. Per the germline V gene, CDR1 is SGHTA and CDR2 is FQGNSA. The CDR3 is 14 residues long. DNA for the CDR3: TGTGCCAGCAGCCCGGGACAGCCCAATCAGCCCCAGCATTTT. Amino acids: CASSPGQPNQPQHF.

This CDR3 reads CASSVEGPYNSPLHF. The CDR3, as DNA: TGTGCCAGCAGCGTGGAAGGTCCCTATAATTCACCCCTCCACTTT. This sequence joins TRBV9 and TRBJ1-6; D gene unclear. The germline gives CDR1 SGDLS, CDR2 YYNGEE. The CDR3 consists of 15 residues. V was cut by 2 bases and J by 2 bases, with 8 bases left in between.

This clone was counted between two and nine times. The chain couples TRBV15 to TRBJ1-5; no firm D call. The CDR3 contains 15 residues. Trimming stripped 5 bases from V and 11 bases from J, with 22 bases between. Per the germline V gene, CDR1 is LNHNV and CDR2 is YYDKDF (reference sequence). DNA of the CDR3: TGTGCCACCAGCTCCCAGGATGGGGAGTTCGGATCCCAGCATTTT. This codes for CATSSQDGEFGSQHF.

This clone was counted only a few times. V gene TRBV12-5 combines with J gene TRBJ2-1, with D perhaps matching TRBD1 (6 bases). Trimming took 3 bases from V and 7 from J, leaving 7 bases between them. The germline V gene has CDR1 LGHNT and CDR2 FRNRAP. This CDR3 comprises 12 residues. The CDR3 DNA follows: TGTGCTAGTGGTTTACAGGGTAATGAGCAGTTCTTC. This sequence encodes CASGLQGNEQFF. The full variable domain, with the rest looked up from reference TRBV12-5 and TRBJ2-1, is DARVTQTPRHKVTEMGQEVTMRCQPILGHNTVFWYRQTMMQGLELLAYFRNRAPLDDSGMPKDRFSAEMPDATLATLKIQPSEPRDSAVYFCASGLQGNEQFFGPGTRLTVL.